One and the same sample provided the 18 T cell receptor beta chains below, sequenced in a study of blood T cell repertoires in COVID-19. Using immunoSEQ multiplex PCR, the repertoire was profiled, and TCRdb retains in-frame clones only, with some absent. This sample has 150,000 to 200,000 clones; around nine tenths occur once, and the top ten carry about an eighth. Input material: peripheral blood. The source of these receptors is a woman between 65 and 79 years old with COVID-19, enrolled during active disease.

In this sample, this clone turned up once. The chain recombines TRBV28 with TRBJ1-5, with TRBD1 as a possible D gene (5 bases). V lost 3 bases to trimming and J lost 5 bases, with 14 bases between them. The CDR3 is 15 amino acids. CDR1 and CDR2 from the germline V gene are MDHEN and SYDVKM. The CDR3 protein is CASSLAGGSYQPQHF. The CDR3, as DNA: TGTGCCAGCAGTTTGGCGGGGGGGTCTTATCAGCCCCAGCATTTT.

The chain employs TRBV30 and TRBJ1-2; TRBD1 matches 10 bases. CDR3 length: 13 residues. The germline CDR1 and CDR2 sequences are GTSNPN and SVGIG (reference sequence). V lost 3 bases, J lost 8 bases, and 6 bases stayed unmatched. As DNA, the CDR3 is TGTGCCTGGAGGGATGGGACAGGGGACGGCTACACCTTC. Residues: CAWRDGTGDGYTF.

This clone was seen once. This sequence joins TRBV5-1 and TRBJ2-7, with D maybe TRBD1 (5 bases). The CDR3 has 14 amino acids. V was cut by 1 base and J by 3 bases, with 11 bases left in between. Per germline, CDR1 SGHRS and CDR2 YFSETQ. The CDR3 region is CASSLRPDSYEQYF. The CDR3 nucleotides are TGCGCCAGCAGCTTGCGTCCCGACAGCTACGAGCAGTACTTC.

This clone appeared once. The CDR3 DNA reads as TGTGCCAGTAGTATATCAGGGGGTCTCAATCAGCCCCAGCATTTT. Protein sequence: CASSISGGLNQPQHF. The chain uses TRBV19 and TRBJ1-5; 7 bases align to TRBD1. Germline trimming cut 2 bases from V and 3 bases from J; bases unmatched to any gene: 4. Germline assignment: CDR1 LNHDA and CDR2 SQIVND (reference sequence). This CDR3 has 15 amino acids. The full variable domain, rest sourced from reference TRBV19 and TRBJ1-5, is DGGITQSPKYLFRKEGQNVTLSCEQNLNHDAMYWYRQDPGQGLRLIYYSQIVNDFQKGDIAEGYSVSREKKESFPLTVTSAQKNPTAFYLCASSISGGLNQPQHFGDGTRLSIL.

The rearrangement uses TRBV18 and TRBJ2-7; 8 bases are a match to TRBD1. The CDR3 contains 14 residues. Germline V gene data show CDR1 as KGHSH and CDR2 as LQKENI. Trimming cost V 4 bases and J 0 bases; bases outside gene matches: 2. The CDR3 is CASSRGQGSYEQYF. CDR3 in DNA: TGTGCCAGCTCACGTGGACAGGGCTCCTACGAGCAGTACTTC.

The chain has TRBV27 and TRBJ1-2; 7 nucleotides line up with TRBD1. V lost 4 bases, J lost 4 bases, and 6 bases stayed unmatched. CDR3 length equals 14 residues. Germline-derived CDR1 and CDR2 are MNHEY and SMNVEV (reference sequence). This chain's CDR3 is CASSSPGQIYGYTF. DNA for the CDR3: TGTGCCAGCAGTTCCCCGGGACAGATCTATGGCTACACCTTC.

J is TRBJ1-6 and V is TRBV15; the D is unclear. V lost 0 bases, J lost 6 bases, and 9 bases lay in between. Germline V gene sequence: CDR1 LNHNV, CDR2 YYDKDF (reference sequence). The CDR3 runs to 15 residues. CDR3 coding DNA: TGTGCCACCAGCAGAGATGCGGGTGGTAATTCACCCCTCCACTTT. Its translation is CATSRDAGGNSPLHF.

The chain joins TRBV5-1 to TRBJ2-1, with 12 bases matching TRBD2. Germline values: CDR1 SGHRS, CDR2 YFSETQ. The CDR3 extends over 15 amino acids. Trimming removed 4 bases from V and 4 bases from J; junction bases left unmatched: 3. CDR3 nucleotide sequence: TGCGCCAGCAGCCCCGGACTAGCGGGGTACAATGAGCAGTTCTTC. This translates into CASSPGLAGYNEQFF.

J is TRBJ2-1 and V is TRBV7-8; 7 nucleotides align to TRBD2. Looked up from germline, CDR1 is SGHVS and CDR2 is FQNEAQ. The J segment lost 2 bases and the V segment lost 6 bases, leaving 4 bases of the junction unmatched. This CDR3 has 14 residues. Written as DNA, the CDR3 is TGTGCCAGCAGGAGCGGGAACCCCTACAATGAGCAGTTCTTC. It encodes CASRSGNPYNEQFF.

J is TRBJ2-2 and V is TRBV9; a possible D gene is TRBD1 (6 bases). V was cut by 0 bases and J by 4 bases, with 10 bases left in between. Per the germline V gene, CDR1 is SGDLS and CDR2 is YYNGEE. This CDR3 comprises 15 residues. CDR3 bases: TGTGCCAGCAGCGTAGACGCAGGGGTCACCGGGGAGCTGTTTTTT. This sequence encodes CASSVDAGVTGELFF.

The chain recombines TRBV13 with TRBJ2-7; TRBD2 is a possible D gene (7 bases). The CDR3 is 15 residues long. With 5 bases removed from V and 3 bases from J, the gap between germline ends came to 17 bases. Germline-derived CDR1 and CDR2 are PRHDT and FYEKMQ (reference sequence). The CDR3 protein is CASSPGASGNYEQYF. DNA for the CDR3: TGTGCCAGCAGCCCAGGGGCTAGCGGAAACTACGAGCAGTACTTC. Supplemented by reference TRBV13 and TRBJ2-7, the full variable domain reads AAGVIQSPRHLIKEKRETATLKCYPIPRHDTVYWYQQGPGQDPQFLISFYEKMQSDKGSIPDRFSAQQFSDYHSELNMSSLELGDSALYFCASSPGASGNYEQYFGPGTRLTVT.

The chain combines TRBV14 with TRBJ2-7; possibly TRBD2 for D (5 bases). Trimming took off 0 bases at V and 9 bases at J, with 12 bases between the two ends. Germline assignment: CDR1 SGHDN and CDR2 FVKESK. The CDR3 contains 13 residues. The CDR3 nucleotides are TGTGCCAGCAGCCAAGATCTAGCCTTACGGCAGTACTTC. Translating gives CASSQDLALRQYF.

The V and J genes are TRBV28 and TRBJ2-7; 8 nucleotides align to TRBD2. Germline trimming cut 6 bases from V and 7 bases from J; bases unmatched to any gene: 11. Per the germline V gene, CDR1 is MDHEN and CDR2 is SYDVKM. The CDR3 extends over 14 amino acids. DNA of the CDR3: TGTGCCAGCAGGCTAGCGGGTCGTCTAGGAGAGCAGTACTTC. Translating it yields CASRLAGRLGEQYF.

The chain employs TRBV18 and TRBJ1-5, with D hard to call. Germline V gene lookup returns CDR1 KGHSH and CDR2 LQKENI. The ends were cut back, 3 bases at V and 4 bases at J, with 10 bases in the middle. The CDR3 contains 14 residues. CDR3 protein: CASSPSYGNQPQHF. The CDR3 bases are TGTGCCAGCTCACCGTCTTACGGGAATCAGCCCCAGCATTTT.

The chain is built from TRBV10-1 and TRBJ2-7; D gene uncertain. Trimming took off 1 base at V and 4 bases at J, with 14 bases between the two ends. Germline CDR1 is WNHNN and CDR2 is SYGVQD (reference sequence). CDR3 length equals 15 residues. In DNA form, the CDR3 reads TGCGCCAGCAGTGAGTATCCCTGGCGGTGGTACGAGCAGTACTTC. Translating gives CASSEYPWRWYEQYF.

The gene calls are TRBV11-2 and TRBJ2-1; tentatively, D is TRBD2 (6 bases). The CDR3 contains 15 residues. Per the germline V gene, CDR1 is SGHAT and CDR2 is FQNNGV. Deletions cut 5 bases from V and 8 bases from J, with 19 bases between. DNA for the CDR3: TGTGCCAGCAGCCCGACTAGTGTTTCTTATGATGAGCAGTTCTTC. It encodes CASSPTSVSYDEQFF. The full variable domain, its missing parts supplied by reference TRBV11-2 and TRBJ2-1, is EAGVAQSPRYKIIEKRQSVAFWCNPISGHATLYWYQQILGQGPKLLIQFQNNGVVDDSQLPKDRFSAERLKGVDSTLKIQPAKLEDSAVYLCASSPTSVSYDEQFFGPGTRLTVL.

The V gene is TRBV7-9, the J gene TRBJ2-7; 8 nucleotides agree with TRBD1. Per germline, CDR1 SEHNR and CDR2 FQNEAQ (reference sequence). The CDR3 runs 14 residues. Trimming removed 6 bases from V and 2 bases from J; junction bases left unmatched: 6. CDR3 DNA: TGTGCCAGCAGGCCCGGGACAGGCACCTACGAGCAGTACTTC. It codes for CASRPGTGTYEQYF. Variable domain in full (rest from reference TRBV7-9 and TRBJ2-7): DTGVSQNPRHKITKRGQNVTFRCDPISEHNRLYWYRQTLGQGPEFLTYFQNEAQLEKSRLLSDRFSAERPKGSFSTLEIQRTEQGDSAMYLCASRPGTGTYEQYFGPGTRLTVT.

In this sample, this clone turned up many times. The V gene is TRBV4-2, the J gene TRBJ1-3, with D unresolved. V dropped 4 bases and J dropped 8 bases, with 12 bases sitting between them. This CDR3 has 13 amino acids. Germline V gene lookup returns CDR1 LGHNA and CDR2 YNFKEQ. CDR3 bases: TGTGCCAGCAGCCCTACAACGGGTGACACCATATATTTT. This codes for CASSPTTGDTIYF.